These 17 T cell receptor beta chains came from one sample sequenced in a study of beta chain features in type 1 diabetes. Every isolated RNA sample was fully reverse transcribed, so sequencing captured expressed TCRB transcripts. Assay: immunoSEQ multiplex PCR; the TCRdb copy retains only in-frame clones and omits some. The data hold about 320,000 clones, with 11% to 15% observed a single time. The sequencing input was central memory CD4+ T cells from blood. The receptors derive from a man aged 25-40 years in good health.

The sample holds a few counts of this clone. CDR3 in amino acids: CASSDRTRVDGYTF. For the CDR3, the DNA is TGTGCCAGCAGTGACCGGACTAGGGTTGATGGCTACACCTTC. The gene calls are TRBV6-1 and TRBJ1-2; D is ambiguous. The CDR3 consists of 14 residues. Germline-derived CDR1 and CDR2 are MNHNS and SASEGT. Trimming left V 3 bases short and J 6 bases short, with 14 bases between.

The V and J genes are TRBV7-6 and TRBJ2-5; 11 bases match TRBD2. Per the germline V gene, CDR1 is SGHVS and CDR2 is FNYEAQ. J was trimmed by 1 base and V by 1 base; bases with no gene match: 5. The CDR3 length is 17 residues. The CDR3 is CASSLGAGTSGQETQYF. CDR3 nucleotide sequence: TGTGCCAGCAGCTTAGGCGCCGGGACTAGCGGCCAAGAGACCCAGTACTTC.

This clone was detected only a few times. The rearrangement links TRBV5-4 to TRBJ2-3; D not resolved. The V end was cut by 0 bases, the J end by 6 bases, with 14 bases between. Germline V CDR1 and CDR2: SGHNT, YYREEE (reference sequence). CDR3 length: 15 amino acids. The CDR3 nucleotides read TGTGCCAGCAGCTTGGTCGGCGTAGACGGCGATACGCAGTATTTT. Residues: CASSLVGVDGDTQYF.

V and J are TRBV28 and TRBJ2-5; D is ambiguous. The germline gives CDR1 MDHEN, CDR2 SYDVKM. Deletions cut 6 bases from V and 5 bases from J, with 10 bases between. This CDR3 spans 12 amino acids. Here the CDR3 DNA reads TGTGCCAGCAGCTCCTATGGGGAGACCCAGTACTTC. It is translated as CASSSYGETQYF.

This clone was counted at least ten times. The V and J genes are TRBV7-9 and TRBJ1-3, with D uncertain. Trimming cost V 5 bases and J 0 bases, with 14 bases left between them. Germline V lookup: CDR1 SEHNR, CDR2 FQNEAQ (reference sequence). This CDR3 spans 16 amino acids. As DNA, the CDR3 is TGTGCCAGCAGCCCAGCGGTTTTGGCCTCTGGAAACACCATATATTTT. This codes for CASSPAVLASGNTIYF.

The DNA of the CDR3 is TGTGCCAGCACGTGGGACAGGGGGACTGAAGCTTTCTTT. Amino acid sequence: CASTWDRGTEAFF. The chain links TRBV6-1 to TRBJ1-1; 11 nucleotides match TRBD1. This CDR3 has 13 amino acids. Germline CDR1 MNHNS, CDR2 SASEGT. J lost 5 bases, V lost 7 bases, and 3 bases had no gene match.

The chain joins TRBV2 to TRBJ2-1; D is ambiguous. The CDR3 is made up of 14 amino acids. The ends were cut back, 1 base at V and 2 bases at J, with 6 bases in the middle. CDR1 is SNHLY and CDR2 is FYNNEI in the germline V gene. The DNA for the CDR3 is TGTGCCAGCAGTGAAGAGGGTACCTACAATGAGCAGTTCTTC. This translates into CASSEEGTYNEQFF. The full variable domain, rest sourced from reference TRBV2 and TRBJ2-1, is EPEVTQTPSHQVTQMGQEVILRCVPISNHLYFYWYRQILGQKVEFLVSFYNNEISEKSEIFDDQFSVERPDGSNFTLKIRSTKLEDSAMYFCASSEEGTYNEQFFGPGTRLTVL.

This clone was counted between two and nine times. The CDR3 spells CASVPVGDTEAFF. In nucleotides, the CDR3 is TGTGCCAGCGTACCAGTGGGGGACACTGAAGCTTTCTTT. V gene TRBV27 combines with J gene TRBJ1-1; a possible D gene is TRBD1 (5 bases). The CDR3 runs to 13 residues. With 8 bases removed from V and 3 bases from J, the gap between germline ends came to 13 bases. Germline V gene sequence: CDR1 MNHEY, CDR2 SMNVEV (reference sequence).

This clone was observed a handful of times. The rearrangement uses TRBV7-7 and TRBJ1-6; TRBD1 matches 8 bases. The length of the CDR3 is 14 residues. The germline gives CDR1 SSHAT, CDR2 FNYEAQ (reference sequence). J lost 10 bases, V lost 5 bases, and 7 bases had no gene match. The chain's CDR3 is CASSATGGSSPLHF. The CDR3 nucleotides are TGTGCCAGCAGCGCCACAGGGGGTTCGTCACCCCTCCACTTT.

The chain has TRBV10-3 and TRBJ2-3; TRBD2 agrees at 10 bases. V was clipped by 6 bases and J by 3 bases; unmatched bases: 6. Per the germline V gene, CDR1 is ENHRY and CDR2 is SYGVKD. CDR3 length: 15 amino acids. CDR3 nucleotides: TGTGCCATCAGCGAAGCGGGGGGGCCGACAGATACGCAGTATTTT. It translates to CAISEAGGPTDTQYF.

The genes are TRBV2 and TRBJ1-2; possibly TRBD1 for D (5 bases). The CDR3 has 11 amino acids. From germline, CDR1 is SNHLY and CDR2 FYNNEI. V was pared by 9 bases and J by 7 bases, with 12 bases between. The CDR3 reads CARRSRGGYTF. CDR3 nucleotide sequence: TGTGCCAGACGTTCGAGGGGTGGCTACACCTTC.

This chain links TRBV29-1 with TRBJ2-5, with TRBD2 identical over 7 bases. V shed 8 bases and J 3 bases; nucleotides not matched to a gene: 9. Looked up from germline, CDR1 is SQVTM and CDR2 is ANQGSEA. The CDR3 is 13 residues long. CDR3 nucleotides: TGCAGCACCCTGTTGGCGGGGGAAGAGACCCAGTACTTC. This codes for CSTLLAGEETQYF.

This clone was seen just once. The V and J genes are TRBV19 and TRBJ2-2; tentatively, D is TRBD2 (6 bases). CDR1 and CDR2 (germline): LNHDA, SQIVND (reference sequence). Trimming shortened V by 8 bases and J by 1 base, and 11 bases separated the two germline ends. The CDR3 runs 14 residues. The CDR3 region is CASSRGGNTGELFF. The CDR3 bases are TGTGCCAGTTCACGGGGAGGGAACACCGGGGAGCTGTTTTTT.

The V call is TRBV7-6, the J call TRBJ2-5, with D maybe TRBD2 (6 bases). This CDR3 is 14 amino acids long. From germline, CDR1 is SGHVS and CDR2 FNYEAQ. Trimming took 2 bases from V and 5 from J, leaving 12 bases between them. CDR3 sequence (DNA): TGTGCCAGCAGCTTAACAAGTCGGGGGGAGACCCAGTACTTC. Translating it yields CASSLTSRGETQYF.

The chain employs TRBV11-3 and TRBJ2-2; D is perhaps TRBD2 (6 bases). The CDR3 totals 15 residues. CDR1 is SGHNT and CDR2 is YENEEA in the germline V gene. Deletions cut 3 bases from V and 3 bases from J, with 11 bases between. CDR3 coding DNA: TGTGCCAGCAGCTTCCGGGACTTCCACACCGGGGAGCTGTTTTTT. Translating it yields CASSFRDFHTGELFF.

This clone was seen at least ten times. This sample includes further DNA sequences coding for the same CDR3. This sequence joins TRBV11-3 and TRBJ2-5; no firm D call. The CDR3 consists of 14 residues. V was trimmed by 1 base and J by 5 bases, leaving 11 bases between them. Looked up from germline, CDR1 is SGHNT and CDR2 is YENEEA. This CDR3 reads CASSLGAARETQYF. Here the CDR3 DNA reads TGTGCCAGCAGCTTAGGGGCGGCCAGGGAGACCCAGTACTTC.

V is TRBV15 and J is TRBJ2-1, with a weak D call TRBD2 (6 bases). The CDR3 has 16 amino acids. CDR1 is LNHNV and CDR2 is YYDKDF in the germline V gene (reference sequence). The V gene lost 8 bases and the J gene lost 5 bases, with 22 bases spanning the gap. CDR3 protein: CATRRATGRRDNEQFF. For the CDR3, the DNA is TGTGCCACCCGGAGGGCTACGGGACGGCGGGACAATGAGCAGTTCTTC.